These 20 T cell receptor beta chains share one sample of origin, sequenced in a study of OX40 agonist ivuxolimab in advanced cancers. Using immunoSEQ multiplex PCR, the repertoire was profiled, and TCRdb retains in-frame clones only, with some absent. The sample lists 77,000 or so clones, about 92% occurring once. Here the sequenced sample was CD4+ or CD8+ T cells sorted from blood, taken in a trial of the OX40 agonist ivuxolimab. Receptors were obtained from an adult with an advanced solid tumor such as melanoma, head and neck, liver or kidney cancer.

The chain couples TRBV7-3 to TRBJ2-5; 11 bases agree with TRBD1. This CDR3 is 14 amino acids long. Germline V gene sequence: CDR1 SGHTA, CDR2 FQGTGA. The junction had 4 bases not matched to a gene; V was cut back by 5 bases and J by 5 bases. CDR3 sequence: CASSQDRGHETQYF. The CDR3 coding sequence is TGTGCCAGCAGCCAGGACAGGGGGCATGAGACCCAGTACTTC.

The J gene is TRBJ2-2, the V gene TRBV7-9, with D maybe TRBD2 (5 bases). CDR3 length: 13 amino acids. The germline V gene encodes CDR1 SEHNR and CDR2 FQNEAQ (reference sequence). The V and J ends lost 8 bases and 15 bases respectively, with 22 bases between them. The chain's CDR3 is CASGTLGSLVVFF. The DNA of the CDR3 is TGTGCCAGCGGTACCCTAGGGAGCCTCGTAGTGTTTTTT.

The chain joins TRBV10-1 to TRBJ1-2, with unresolved D. V lost 4 bases and J lost 7, with 13 bases in between. From germline, CDR1 is WNHNN and CDR2 SYGVQD (reference sequence). The CDR3 consists of 13 residues. The CDR3 region has the DNA TGCGCCAGCAGTGGATTAGACGGCCTTGGCTACACCTTC. Translation: CASSGLDGLGYTF.

This clone was seen just once. This chain connects TRBV7-9 to TRBJ1-2; D gene uncertain. This CDR3 comprises 13 residues. The ends were cut back, 5 bases at V and 1 base at J, with 8 bases in the middle. Per germline, CDR1 SEHNR and CDR2 FQNEAQ (reference sequence). The CDR3 is CASSQRNNYGYTF. DNA of the CDR3: TGTGCCAGCAGCCAAAGAAATAACTATGGCTACACCTTC.

The gene calls are TRBV18 and TRBJ2-7; D not resolved. The CDR3 loop spans 15 amino acids. Trimming removed 0 bases at V and 2 bases at J, with 11 bases between. The germline V gene encodes CDR1 KGHSH and CDR2 LQKENI. CDR3 in DNA: TGTGCCAGCTCACCACCGGGGTTGGGGACCTACGAGCAGTACTTC. Residues: CASSPPGLGTYEQYF. Full variable domain (rest looked up from reference TRBV18 and TRBJ2-7): NAGVMQNPRHLVRRRGQEARLRCSPMKGHSHVYWYRQLPEEGLKFMVYLQKENIIDESGMPKERFSAEFPKEGPSILRIQQVVRGDSAAYFCASSPPGLGTYEQYFGPGTRLTVT.

A single count supports this clone. The V call is TRBV5-5, the J call TRBJ2-5, with D perhaps matching TRBD1 (5 bases). Germline CDR1 and CDR2: SGHKS and YYEKEE (reference sequence). CDR3 length: 14 amino acids. The V end lost 1 base, the J end lost 2 bases, and 9 bases lay between the germline ends. CDR3 bases: TGTGCCAGCAGCTTGACAGGAACACAAGAGACCCAGTACTTC. It yields the protein CASSLTGTQETQYF.

The rearrangement links TRBV5-4 to TRBJ1-3; unclear D gene. CDR1 is SGHNT, CDR2 YYREEE, per germline (reference sequence). The ends were cut back, 3 bases at V and 0 bases at J, with 7 bases in the middle. This CDR3 region has 14 residues. CDR3 amino acids: CASSSRSSGNTIYF. For the CDR3, the DNA is TGTGCCAGCAGCTCCAGAAGCTCTGGAAACACCATATATTTT.

The chain joins TRBV10-1 to TRBJ2-7; 8 nucleotides match TRBD1. CDR1 and CDR2 (germline): WNHNN, SYGVQD (reference sequence). Unmatched junction bases numbered 15, after V lost 2 bases and J lost 9 bases. This CDR3 region has 16 residues. CDR3: CASSEDRGSALLGQYF. The CDR3 nucleotides are TGCGCCAGCAGTGAGGACAGGGGCTCCGCATTATTAGGGCAGTACTTC.

The chain has TRBV4-2 and TRBJ2-1, with 9 nucleotides matching TRBD2. Germline CDR1 is LGHNA and CDR2 is YNFKEQ. This CDR3 region has 16 residues. Trimming took 0 bases from V and 2 from J; bases not matched to a gene: 2. The CDR3 region is CASSQDGGGAYNEQFF. The CDR3 region has the DNA TGTGCCAGCAGCCAAGATGGCGGGGGGGCCTACAATGAGCAGTTCTTC.

The rearrangement links TRBV6-5 to TRBJ2-7; tentatively, D is TRBD2 (6 bases). Looked up from germline, CDR1 is MNHEY and CDR2 is SVGAGI. The ends were cut back, 1 base at V and 3 bases at J, with 7 bases in the middle. There are 13 residues in the CDR3. The CDR3, as DNA: TGTGCCAGCAGTTACTGGAGGGGCTACGAGCAGTACTTC. Translated: CASSYWRGYEQYF.

This chain links TRBV7-9 with TRBJ1-1; D is perhaps TRBD1 (6 bases). Germline V gene data show CDR1 as SEHNR and CDR2 as FQNEAQ (reference sequence). The CDR3 spans 13 residues. Deletions cut 1 base from V and 4 bases from J, with 7 bases between. Here the CDR3 DNA reads TGTGCCAGCAGCTTAGGAGGGGGCACTGAAGCTTTCTTT. Its protein product is CASSLGGGTEAFF. Complete variable domain (other parts from reference TRBV7-9 and TRBJ1-1): DTGVSQNPRHKITKRGQNVTFRCDPISEHNRLYWYRQTLGQGPEFLTYFQNEAQLEKSRLLSDRFSAERPKGSFSTLEIQRTEQGDSAMYLCASSLGGGTEAFFGQGTRLTVV.

This clone occurred a few times. The gene calls are TRBV16 and TRBJ1-2; 7 positions agree with TRBD1. The V segment lost 4 bases and the J segment 6 bases; nucleotides outside the gene matches: 2. Germline values: CDR1 KGHSY, CDR2 FQNENV. The CDR3 has 12 amino acids. CDR3 sequence: CASSPRGDGYTF. CDR3 coding DNA: TGTGCCAGCAGCCCCAGGGGGGATGGCTACACCTTC.

The V gene is TRBV11-3, the J gene TRBJ2-1; D not resolved. The CDR3 is 12 residues long. The V end lost 5 bases, the J end lost 6 bases, and 8 bases lay between the germline ends. Germline assignment: CDR1 SGHNT and CDR2 YENEEA. The CDR3 nucleotides are TGTGCCAGCAGCCGGTCCCGCAATGAGCAGTTCTTC. This gives the protein CASSRSRNEQFF.

The V gene is TRBV4-3, the J gene TRBJ2-1; D is possibly TRBD1 (6 bases). This CDR3 region has 14 residues. The germline V gene has CDR1 LGHNA and CDR2 YSLEER. The V end lost 4 bases, the J end lost 0 bases, and 7 bases lay between the germline ends. Here the CDR3 DNA reads TGCGCCAGCAGCCGGGACACCTCCTACAATGAGCAGTTCTTC. Protein product: CASSRDTSYNEQFF.

This clone was seen once. The rearrangement uses TRBV27 and TRBJ1-1; D remains unclear. From germline, CDR1 is MNHEY and CDR2 SMNVEV (reference sequence). The CDR3 contains 13 residues. V lost 2 bases, J lost 0 bases, and 4 bases lay in between. The CDR3 loop reads CASSLELNTEAFF. CDR3 bases: TGTGCCAGCAGTTTAGAATTGAACACTGAAGCTTTCTTT.

This clone came up once. This chain links TRBV4-3 with TRBJ1-2; D is ambiguous. The germline V gene encodes CDR1 LGHNA and CDR2 YSLEER. V dropped 2 bases and J dropped 1 base, with 8 bases sitting between them. The length of the CDR3 is 14 residues. CDR3 sequence (DNA): TGCGCCAGCAGCCAATTCCTAGGTAACTATGGCTACACCTTC. The encoded protein is CASSQFLGNYGYTF.

The chain has TRBV7-2 and TRBJ1-1; D uncertain. V lost 8 bases to trimming and J lost 0 bases, with 10 bases between them. The CDR3 is 13 residues long. Germline lookup yields CDR1 SGHTA and CDR2 FQGNSA. The CDR3 reads CASAETLNTEAFF. CDR3 nucleotides: TGTGCCAGCGCAGAAACTTTGAACACTGAAGCTTTCTTT.

This chain connects TRBV7-2 to TRBJ1-5; D not certain. V lost 3 bases, J lost 6 bases, and 9 bases lay in between. There are 13 residues in the CDR3. CDR1 is SGHTA and CDR2 is FQGNSA in the germline V gene. The CDR3 is CASSFNPGQPQHF. The CDR3 coding sequence is TGTGCCAGCAGCTTTAATCCGGGTCAGCCCCAGCATTTT. Drawing the rest from reference TRBV7-2 and TRBJ1-5, the complete variable domain is GAGVSQSPSNKVTEKGKDVELRCDPISGHTALYWYRQSLGQGLEFLIYFQGNSAPDKSGLPSDRFSAERTGGSVSTLTIQRTQQEDSAVYLCASSFNPGQPQHFGDGTRLSIL.

V is TRBV5-1 and J is TRBJ2-7, with TRBD2 matching 8 bases. With V trimmed by 5 bases and J by 4 bases, 11 bases remained unmatched. The germline gives CDR1 SGHRS, CDR2 YFSETQ. The CDR3 totals 15 residues. CDR3 nucleotides: TGCGCCAGCAGGATGTCACTAGCGGAGGGGTACGAGCAGTACTTC. Amino acid sequence: CASRMSLAEGYEQYF.

This sequence joins TRBV7-9 and TRBJ2-4; the D gene could be TRBD1 or TRBD2 (5 bases each). The V gene's germline CDR1 is SEHNR and CDR2 FQNEAQ (reference sequence). The CDR3 runs to 16 residues. Between the trimmed V and J ends, which lost 4 bases and 4 bases, there was a span of 17 bases. The CDR3 is CASSSSGTDAKNIQYF. CDR3 coding DNA: TGTGCCAGCAGCTCCTCCGGGACCGACGCAAAAAACATTCAGTACTTC.